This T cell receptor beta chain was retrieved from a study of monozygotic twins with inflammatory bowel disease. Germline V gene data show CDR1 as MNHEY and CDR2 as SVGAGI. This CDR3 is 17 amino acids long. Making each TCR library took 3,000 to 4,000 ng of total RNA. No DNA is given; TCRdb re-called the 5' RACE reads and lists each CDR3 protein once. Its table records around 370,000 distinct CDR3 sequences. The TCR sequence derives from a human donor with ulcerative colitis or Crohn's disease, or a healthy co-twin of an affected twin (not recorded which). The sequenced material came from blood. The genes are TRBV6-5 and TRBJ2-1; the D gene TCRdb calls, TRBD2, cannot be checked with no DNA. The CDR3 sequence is CASSYALWTSGRGEQFF.